This entry lists 10 T cell receptor beta chains sequenced from one sample in a study of blood T cell repertoires in COVID-19. Produced via immunoSEQ multiplex PCR; TCRdb's table is partial and in-frame only. This sample carries hundreds of thousands of clones, more than 85% of them seen once, and the ten largest clones take under 2%. Material for sequencing was PBMCs or T cells enriched from blood (not recorded which). All receptors come from a woman between 45 and 65 years old who had recovered from COVID-19.

Here the CDR3 DNA reads TGCGCCAGCAGCTTGGCCGCGGGAGGCCCATGGGAGCAGTACTTC. Protein product: CASSLAAGGPWEQYF. The V call is TRBV5-1, the J call TRBJ2-7; 8 nucleotides align to TRBD2. This CDR3 is built from 15 residues. Germline V CDR1 and CDR2: SGHRS, YFSETQ. Trimming removed 0 bases from V and 7 bases from J; junction bases left unmatched: 9.

This chain joins TRBV7-9 and TRBJ2-2; the D gene is possibly TRBD1 (5 bases). Germline V gene lookup returns CDR1 SEHNR and CDR2 FQNEAQ (reference sequence). V dropped 0 bases and J dropped 2 bases, with 7 bases sitting between them. This CDR3 has 15 residues. Here the CDR3 reads CASSLARTNTGELFF. In DNA, the CDR3 is TGTGCCAGCAGCTTAGCCCGGACAAACACCGGGGAGCTGTTTTTT.

This chain joins TRBV4-2 and TRBJ1-5; 8 positions agree with TRBD1. Germline CDR1 LGHNA, CDR2 YNFKEQ. The CDR3 spans 16 residues. V was clipped by 0 bases and J by 7 bases; unmatched bases: 8. The CDR3 here is CASSQDNGQGRQPQHF. The CDR3 bases are TGTGCCAGCAGCCAAGATAATGGACAGGGAAGACAGCCCCAGCATTTT.

To note about this clone: The germline gene is not matched at one end of the junction; a read error may be the cause. The chain employs TRBV6-1 and TRBJ1-6; the D gene is possibly TRBD1 (5 bases). CDR1 is MNHNS, CDR2 SASEGT, per germline. The CDR3 has 15 residues. The CDR3 nucleotides read TGTGCCAGCAGAGAAGGGACGGGAGCTAATTCACCCCTCCACTTT. This encodes CASREGTGANSPLHF.

This sequence joins TRBV29-1 and TRBJ2-3, with 7 nucleotides matching TRBD2. J was trimmed by 6 bases and V by 4 bases; bases with no gene match: 10. Germline CDR1 and CDR2: SQVTM and ANQGSEA. The CDR3 is made up of 14 amino acids. The DNA for the CDR3 is TGCAGCGTTGGAAACGGCGGGAGAGGGGATACGCAGTATTTT. Protein product: CSVGNGGRGDTQYF.

The chain uses TRBV5-8 and TRBJ2-3, with 7 bases identical to TRBD1. V lost 7 bases, J lost 2 bases, and 7 bases stayed unmatched. This CDR3 is 14 amino acids long. Germline loops: CDR1 SGHTS, CDR2 YDEGEE. The CDR3 loop reads CASGQDGNTDTQYF. CDR3 nucleotides: TGTGCCAGCGGACAGGACGGCAACACAGATACGCAGTATTTT.

V is TRBV9 and J is TRBJ1-2; perhaps TRBD1 as D (6 bases). CDR3 length equals 15 residues. Germline V gene sequence: CDR1 SGDLS, CDR2 YYNGEE. V lost 3 bases and J lost 4, with 16 bases in between. The chain's CDR3 is CASSGQGTNFYGYTF. The DNA of the CDR3 is TGTGCCAGCAGCGGTCAGGGGACAAACTTCTATGGCTACACCTTC.

The V gene is TRBV12-3 or TRBV12-4, the J gene TRBJ1-1; D not resolved. The CDR3 sequence is 13 residues long. V was shortened by 5 bases and J by 0 bases, with 7 bases between the two germline ends. The CDR3 nucleotides read TGTGCCAGCAGTGCGCTTATGAACACTGAAGCTTTCTTT. Amino acids: CASSALMNTEAFF.

The V gene is TRBV4-2, the J gene TRBJ1-1; 9 nucleotides line up with TRBD1. The germline CDR1 and CDR2 sequences are LGHNA and YNFKEQ. Trimming at V came to 1 base and at J to 5 bases, leaving 2 bases not matched to a gene. The CDR3 has 14 amino acids. As DNA, the CDR3 is TGTGCCAGCAGCCAAGGGACAGGGGTAACTGAAGCTTTCTTT. It codes for CASSQGTGVTEAFF.

The chain recombines TRBV7-2 with TRBJ2-3; D not resolved. Trimming pared 5 bases from V and 7 bases from J, leaving 16 bases between. CDR3 length: 14 residues. In germline, CDR1 is SGHTA, CDR2 FQGNSA. The CDR3 DNA follows: TGTGCCAGCAGCCCCGCAACTGGTTTTAATACGCAGTATTTT. This codes for CASSPATGFNTQYF. Looking up the rest from reference TRBV7-2 and TRBJ2-3 gives the full variable domain: GAGVSQSPSNKVTEKGKDVELRCDPISGHTALYWYRQSLGQGLEFLIYFQGNSAPDKSGLPSDRFSAERTGGSVSTLTIQRTQQEDSAVYLCASSPATGFNTQYFGPGTRLTVL.